This TCR beta chain was recovered during a study of blood T cells in healthy people across ages. CDR3 length: 17 residues. Germline V gene data show CDR1 as SGHRS and CDR2 as YFSETQ. V shed 7 bases, J shed 2 bases, and the junction held 12 bases outside the gene matches. The sample holds one count of this clonotype. Primed by a sample-barcoded 5' primer and a J-beta primer mix, a second PCR proceeded for about 7 to 12 cycles. TCRdb re-called the 5' RACE reads with MiXCR, one entry per CDR3 protein. This table holds 910,000 or so distinct CDR3 sequences, 51% found once. The chain couples TRBV5-1 to TRBJ2-6; 7 bases match TRBD1. The sequence was collected from an older woman in good health. The specimen was blood. In DNA form, the CDR3 reads TGCGCCAGCGGGCCAAGACAGGGAATAGCTGGGGCCAACGTCCTGACTTTC. It yields the protein CASGPRQGIAGANVLTF.